This note documents a single T cell receptor (beta chain) sequence. This sample was taken from a study of blood T cell repertoires in COVID-19. Study overall: There were acute and convalescent COVID-19 samples, and they came from the United States, Italy and Spain. Sources were T cells, B-cell-depleted T cells, or PBMCs; the material itself was cDNA or gDNA.

The V end was cut by 3 bases, the J end by 5 bases, with 8 bases between. The CDR3 consists of 13 residues. CDR1 and CDR2 (germline): SEHNR, FQNEAQ (reference sequence). Original processing notes: By means of reference gene primer amplification, nucleated cell counts were estimated. Assay: immunoSEQ multiplex PCR; the TCRdb copy retains only in-frame clones and omits some. V and J calls and clone size are those listed in that table; D and trimming were worked out from the DNA. The repertoire includes approximately 270,000 clones, 80% to 90% of them detected once, and about 1.3% sits in the top ten. The chain links TRBV7-9 to TRBJ1-5; tentative D call: TRBD1 (5 bases). The TCR originated in a man of 80 years or more with acute or convalescent COVID-19. Source material: peripheral blood. CDR3 DNA sequence: TGTGCCAGCAGCTTTGACAGCGATCAGCCCCAGCATTTT. It specifies CASSFDSDQPQHF.